This is a list of T cell receptor beta chains from one sample in a study of T cell changes during pregnancy in multiple sclerosis. The data were produced by immunoSEQ multiplex PCR, yet TCRdb's version contains in-frame clones alone and is incomplete. The table shows about 80,000 clones, with around 89% occurring only once. Here the sequenced sample was peripheral blood, taken before pregnancy. These receptors all come from a female donor with multiple sclerosis, enrolled in a pregnancy study. CDR3s include the opening cysteine and the closing phenylalanine or tryptophan. The D gene is left open where the match is weak. Expanded clones get a size class; other rows say once, few or many, or leave the size out.

clone size: .; D gene: .; J gene: TRBJ1-2; V gene: TRBV4-2; CDR3 protein: CASSQDRGYDGYTF; CDR3 DNA: TGTGCCAGCAGCCAAGATAGAGGGTACGATGGCTACACCTTC
clone size: .; D gene: .; J gene: TRBJ2-7; V gene: TRBV12-5; CDR3 protein: CASGSGHNSYEQYF; CDR3 DNA: TGTGCTAGTGGTTCAGGACACAACTCCTACGAGCAGTACTTC
clone size: .; D gene: .; J gene: TRBJ1-1; V gene: TRBV5-1; CDR3 protein: CASSLTPRGRVNTEAFF; CDR3 DNA: TGCGCCAGCAGCTTGACCCCCCGCGGCAGGGTGAACACTGAAGCTTTCTTT
clone size: many; D gene: .; J gene: TRBJ1-6; V gene: TRBV25-1; CDR3 protein: CASSEYQEGTPLHF; CDR3 DNA: TGTGCCAGCAGTGAATATCAGGAGGGGACACCCCTCCACTTT
clone size: few; D gene: .; J gene: TRBJ2-5; V gene: TRBV6-1; CDR3 protein: CASSETLSVETQYF; CDR3 DNA: TGTGCCAGCAGTGAAACCTTGAGCGTGGAGACCCAGTACTTC
clone size: .; D gene: .; J gene: TRBJ2-7; V gene: TRBV5-1; CDR3 protein: CASSSRVQREQYF; CDR3 DNA: TGCGCCAGCAGCTCCAGGGTGCAGAGAGAGCAGTACTTC
clone size: .; D gene: .; J gene: TRBJ2-5; V gene: TRBV5-1; CDR3 protein: CASSGYRTSQYF; CDR3 DNA: TGCGCCAGCAGTGGGTACAGGACCTCCCAGTACTTC
clone size: .; D gene: .; J gene: TRBJ1-1; V gene: TRBV29-1; CDR3 protein: CSAGRVNEAFF; CDR3 DNA: TGCAGCGCTGGCAGGGTTAATGAAGCTTTCTTT
clone size: .; D gene: TRBD2; J gene: TRBJ2-2; V gene: TRBV6-6; CDR3 protein: CASSPRGGTTGELFF; CDR3 DNA: TGTGCCAGCAGTCCCCGGGGGGGGACCACCGGGGAGCTGTTTTTT
clone size: .; D gene: .; J gene: TRBJ1-2; V gene: TRBV5-4; CDR3 protein: CASSLAGLGGTYTF; CDR3 DNA: TGTGCCAGCAGCTTGGCGGGACTGGGGGGGACCTACACCTTC
clone size: .; D gene: TRBD1; J gene: TRBJ1-1; V gene: TRBV5-1; CDR3 protein: CASSSTGVGVNTEAFF; CDR3 DNA: TGCGCCAGCAGCTCTACAGGGGTCGGCGTGAACACTGAAGCTTTCTTT
clone size: .; D gene: .; J gene: TRBJ2-3; V gene: TRBV14; CDR3 protein: CASSRGTYRPTDTQYF; CDR3 DNA: TGTGCCAGCAGCCGAGGGACATACCGCCCCACAGATACGCAGTATTTT
clone size: .; D gene: .; J gene: TRBJ2-1; V gene: TRBV5-6; CDR3 protein: CASGWGGINEQFF; CDR3 DNA: TGTGCCAGCGGGTGGGGGGGCATCAATGAGCAGTTCTTC
clone size: .; D gene: TRBD1; J gene: TRBJ2-3; V gene: TRBV6-4; CDR3 protein: CASSDSQGADTQYF; CDR3 DNA: TGTGCCAGCAGTGACTCACAGGGGGCAGATACGCAGTATTTT
clone size: .; D gene: TRBD1; J gene: TRBJ2-7; V gene: TRBV28; CDR3 protein: CASSPRGNSYEQYF; CDR3 DNA: TGTGCCAGCAGTCCCAGGGGGAACTCCTACGAGCAGTACTTC
clone size: .; D gene: TRBD1; J gene: TRBJ2-1; V gene: TRBV30; CDR3 protein: CAWSKYRGTYNEQFF; CDR3 DNA: TGTGCCTGGAGTAAATACAGGGGAACCTACAATGAGCAGTTCTTC
clone size: .; D gene: TRBD2; J gene: TRBJ2-1; V gene: TRBV13; CDR3 protein: CASSLGWTSPDNEQFF; CDR3 DNA: TGTGCCAGCAGCTTAGGGTGGACTAGCCCGGACAATGAGCAGTTCTTC
clone size: .; D gene: TRBD2; J gene: TRBJ2-5; V gene: TRBV25-1; CDR3 protein: CASAGLAGGQETQYF; CDR3 DNA: TGTGCCAGCGCGGGACTAGCGGGGGGCCAAGAGACCCAGTACTTC
clone size: .; D gene: TRBD1; J gene: TRBJ2-7; V gene: TRBV27; CDR3 protein: CASSRSPGQRSYEQYF; CDR3 DNA: TGTGCCAGCAGCCGATCACCGGGACAGCGCTCCTACGAGCAGTACTTC
clone size: .; D gene: .; J gene: TRBJ2-7; V gene: TRBV29-1; CDR3 protein: CSVEKDGLAYEQYF; CDR3 DNA: TGCAGCGTTGAAAAGGACGGACTTGCGTACGAGCAGTACTTC
clone size: .; D gene: TRBD2; J gene: TRBJ2-1; V gene: TRBV5-1; CDR3 protein: CASSFVPSGFNEQFF; CDR3 DNA: TGCGCCAGCAGCTTCGTGCCTAGCGGTTTCAATGAGCAGTTCTTC
clone size: .; D gene: .; J gene: TRBJ1-1; V gene: TRBV10-3; CDR3 protein: CAITRYEAFF; CDR3 DNA: TGTGCCATCACACGGTATGAAGCTTTCTTT
clone size: .; D gene: TRBD1; J gene: TRBJ2-2; V gene: TRBV6-5; CDR3 protein: CASSPRQGTGELFF; CDR3 DNA: TGTGCCAGCAGTCCGCGACAGGGAACCGGGGAGCTGTTTTTT
clone size: .; D gene: TRBD1; J gene: TRBJ1-2; V gene: TRBV18; CDR3 protein: CASSRGQGENYGYTF; CDR3 DNA: TGTGCCAGCTCACGGGGACAGGGGGAAAACTATGGCTACACCTTC
clone size: .; D gene: .; J gene: TRBJ2-3; V gene: TRBV14; CDR3 protein: CASSQGGSSTDTQYF; CDR3 DNA: TGTGCCAGCAGCCAAGGGGGCTCCAGTACAGATACGCAGTATTTT
clone size: few; D gene: .; J gene: TRBJ1-1; V gene: TRBV6-4; CDR3 protein: CASSKEENTEAFF; CDR3 DNA: TGTGCCAGCAGCAAGGAGGAGAACACTGAAGCTTTCTTT
clone size: .; D gene: .; J gene: TRBJ2-5; V gene: TRBV28; CDR3 protein: CASSLSGAPRKTQYF; CDR3 DNA: TGTGCCAGCAGTTTATCAGGGGCTCCACGGAAGACCCAGTACTTC
clone size: .; D gene: .; J gene: TRBJ1-6; V gene: TRBV11-2; CDR3 protein: CASSPQQASPLHF; CDR3 DNA: TGTGCCAGCAGCCCACAACAGGCCTCACCCCTCCACTTT
clone size: .; D gene: .; J gene: TRBJ1-6; V gene: TRBV27; CDR3 protein: CASSPSGGSYNSPLHF; CDR3 DNA: TGTGCCAGCAGTCCCTCCGGAGGGTCCTATAATTCACCCCTCCACTTT
clone size: .; D gene: .; J gene: TRBJ2-7; V gene: TRBV18; CDR3 protein: CASSPPAGYEQYF; CDR3 DNA: TGTGCCAGCTCACCACCTGCGGGGTACGAGCAGTACTTC
clone size: .; D gene: .; J gene: TRBJ2-3; V gene: TRBV5-1; CDR3 protein: CASSLDRPRDTQYF; CDR3 DNA: TGCGCCAGCAGCTTGGACAGGCCAAGGGATACGCAGTATTTT
clone size: once; D gene: TRBD1; J gene: TRBJ2-7; V gene: TRBV5-6; CDR3 protein: CASSAYRGEQYF; CDR3 DNA: TGTGCCAGCAGCGCCTACAGGGGCGAGCAGTACTTC
clone size: .; D gene: TRBD1; J gene: TRBJ2-3; V gene: TRBV10-3; CDR3 protein: CAISGTDTDTQYF; CDR3 DNA: TGTGCCATCAGCGGGACAGACACAGATACGCAGTATTTT
clone size: .; D gene: .; J gene: TRBJ2-1; V gene: TRBV9; CDR3 protein: CASSVRGASNYNEQFF; CDR3 DNA: TGTGCCAGCAGCGTAAGAGGCGCTAGCAACTACAATGAGCAGTTCTTC
clone size: .; D gene: .; J gene: TRBJ1-1; V gene: TRBV10-2; CDR3 protein: CASRAEAARAFF; CDR3 DNA: TGCGCCAGCAGGGCAGAGGCCGCTCGGGCTTTCTTT
clone size: .; D gene: TRBD1; J gene: TRBJ2-1; V gene: TRBV7-3; CDR3 protein: CASSPLGQGPYQEQFF; CDR3 DNA: TGTGCCAGCAGCCCCCTAGGACAGGGGCCGTACCAAGAGCAGTTCTTC
clone size: .; D gene: TRBD1; J gene: TRBJ1-2; V gene: TRBV4-3; CDR3 protein: CASSHSDRRDYGYTF; CDR3 DNA: TGCGCCAGCAGCCACTCGGACAGGAGGGACTATGGCTACACCTTC
clone size: .; D gene: TRBD2; J gene: TRBJ2-1; V gene: TRBV5-1; CDR3 protein: CASSPSGSGGYNEQFF; CDR3 DNA: TGCGCCAGCAGCCCCAGTGGTAGCGGGGGTTACAATGAGCAGTTCTTC
clone size: .; D gene: .; J gene: TRBJ1-3; V gene: TRBV19; CDR3 protein: CASSIRSWGNTIYF; CDR3 DNA: TGTGCCAGTAGTATCCGGTCCTGGGGAAACACCATATATTTT
clone size: .; D gene: .; J gene: TRBJ2-7; V gene: TRBV28; CDR3 protein: CASSLGTRAHF; CDR3 DNA: TGTGCCAGCAGCTTGGGGACAAGGGCCCACTTC
clone size: .; D gene: .; J gene: TRBJ2-1; V gene: TRBV5-1; CDR3 protein: CASSLDPGLNEQFF; CDR3 DNA: TGCGCCAGCAGCTTGGATCCAGGGTTGAATGAGCAGTTCTTC
clone size: .; D gene: TRBD1; J gene: TRBJ2-3; V gene: TRBV10-1; CDR3 protein: CATNRGLLTDTQYF; CDR3 DNA: TGCGCCACCAACAGGGGGCTTTTGACAGATACGCAGTATTTT
clone size: .; D gene: .; J gene: TRBJ2-7; V gene: TRBV18; CDR3 protein: CASGQKIYEQYF; CDR3 DNA: TGTGCCAGCGGACAGAAAATCTACGAGCAGTACTTC
clone size: .; D gene: TRBD2; J gene: TRBJ2-1; V gene: TRBV11-2; CDR3 protein: CASSLRVAGAKNEQFF; CDR3 DNA: TGTGCCAGCAGCTTAAGGGTAGCGGGGGCGAAAAATGAGCAGTTCTTC
clone size: .; D gene: TRBD1; J gene: TRBJ1-1; V gene: TRBV18; CDR3 protein: CASATGGGVWFSFF; CDR3 DNA: TGTGCCAGCGCGACAGGGGGCGGTGTATGGTTTTCTTTCTTT
clone size: .; D gene: .; J gene: TRBJ1-3; V gene: TRBV9; CDR3 protein: CASSVGERSGTIYF; CDR3 DNA: TGTGCCAGCAGCGTAGGGGAGCGGAGCGGGACCATATATTTT
clone size: .; D gene: .; J gene: TRBJ2-7; V gene: TRBV5-1; CDR3 protein: CASSQGGFYEQYF; CDR3 DNA: TGCGCCAGCAGCCAGGGGGGCTTCTACGAGCAGTACTTC
clone size: .; D gene: .; J gene: TRBJ2-5; V gene: TRBV2; CDR3 protein: CASSATSALGETQYF; CDR3 DNA: TGTGCCAGCAGTGCTACCAGCGCCCTGGGTGAGACCCAGTACTTC
clone size: .; D gene: .; J gene: TRBJ1-1; V gene: TRBV11-2; CDR3 protein: CASSPGSAEAFF; CDR3 DNA: TGTGCCAGCAGCCCGGGGAGCGCTGAAGCTTTCTTT
clone size: .; D gene: TRBD1; J gene: TRBJ1-2; V gene: TRBV5-1; CDR3 protein: CASSLAAGGGYGYTF; CDR3 DNA: TGCGCCAGCAGCTTGGCGGCAGGGGGTGGTTACGGCTACACCTTC
clone size: once; D gene: TRBD1; J gene: TRBJ2-5; V gene: TRBV5-5; CDR3 protein: CASSLGTAQPETQYF; CDR3 DNA: TGTGCCAGCAGCCTAGGGACAGCCCAGCCAGAGACCCAGTACTTC
clone size: .; D gene: .; J gene: TRBJ1-1; V gene: TRBV9; CDR3 protein: CASSVEAVGTEAFF; CDR3 DNA: TGTGCCAGCAGCGTAGAGGCGGTTGGCACTGAAGCTTTCTTT
clone size: .; D gene: TRBD1; J gene: TRBJ1-2; V gene: TRBV6-1; CDR3 protein: CAGWDRGLTNYGYTF; CDR3 DNA: TGTGCCGGATGGGACAGGGGGCTTACTAACTATGGCTACACCTTC
clone size: .; D gene: TRBD2; J gene: TRBJ2-3; V gene: TRBV5-1; CDR3 protein: CASSRGNSGGAWADTQYF; CDR3 DNA: TGCGCCAGCAGCAGGGGTAATAGCGGGGGGGCCTGGGCAGATACGCAGTATTTT
clone size: .; D gene: .; J gene: TRBJ1-2; V gene: TRBV7-3; CDR3 protein: CASSLLGWGSQYYGYTF; CDR3 DNA: TGTGCCAGCAGCTTGCTGGGGTGGGGCTCACAATACTATGGCTACACCTTC
clone size: .; D gene: .; J gene: TRBJ1-2; V gene: TRBV7-2; CDR3 protein: CASSPTPAGFNGYTF; CDR3 DNA: TGTGCCAGCAGCCCAACCCCGGCGGGTTTTAATGGCTACACCTTC
clone size: .; D gene: TRBD1; J gene: TRBJ1-2; V gene: TRBV27; CDR3 protein: CASSFYPGQGALYGYTF; CDR3 DNA: TGTGCCAGCAGCTTCTACCCGGGACAGGGGGCCCTCTATGGCTACACCTTC
clone size: .; D gene: TRBD1; J gene: TRBJ2-2; V gene: TRBV5-1; CDR3 protein: CASSLGGQPNTGELFF; CDR3 DNA: TGCGCCAGCAGCTTGGGGGGACAGCCGAACACCGGGGAGCTGTTTTTT
clone size: few; D gene: .; J gene: TRBJ1-1; V gene: TRBV7-8; CDR3 protein: CASSSRTVNTEAFF; CDR3 DNA: TGTGCCAGCAGCTCCAGGACAGTGAACACTGAAGCTTTCTTT
clone size: .; D gene: TRBD1; J gene: TRBJ1-3; V gene: TRBV4-1; CDR3 protein: CASSRDRAVGNTIYF; CDR3 DNA: TGCGCCAGCAGCCGGGACAGGGCGGTCGGAAACACCATATATTTT